This T cell receptor beta chain came from a study of beta chain features in type 1 diabetes. As for this clone: Its antigen is still unknown.

After removal of 2 bases from V and 5 bases from J, the junction contained 4 bases not matched to a gene. The CDR3 has 15 amino acids. From germline, CDR1 is SEHNR and CDR2 FQNEAQ (reference sequence). Study results and limitations: For TCRB rearrangement, an influence of HLA type remained unresolved here.

TCRB transcripts that were expressed got sequenced, as all of the isolated RNA had been reverse transcribed. Using immunoSEQ multiplex PCR, the repertoire was profiled, and TCRdb retains in-frame clones only, with some absent. The repertoire holds approximately 150,000 clones, with about 9.7% as singletons. The specimen was central memory CD4+ T cells from blood. This clonotype was sampled from a woman aged 40 to 50 in good health. This chain connects TRBV7-9 to TRBJ2-1, with 9 bases matching TRBD2. CDR3 sequence: CASSLRLAGNNEQFF. The CDR3 region has the DNA TGTGCCAGCAGCTTACGCCTAGCGGGGAACAATGAGCAGTTCTTC.